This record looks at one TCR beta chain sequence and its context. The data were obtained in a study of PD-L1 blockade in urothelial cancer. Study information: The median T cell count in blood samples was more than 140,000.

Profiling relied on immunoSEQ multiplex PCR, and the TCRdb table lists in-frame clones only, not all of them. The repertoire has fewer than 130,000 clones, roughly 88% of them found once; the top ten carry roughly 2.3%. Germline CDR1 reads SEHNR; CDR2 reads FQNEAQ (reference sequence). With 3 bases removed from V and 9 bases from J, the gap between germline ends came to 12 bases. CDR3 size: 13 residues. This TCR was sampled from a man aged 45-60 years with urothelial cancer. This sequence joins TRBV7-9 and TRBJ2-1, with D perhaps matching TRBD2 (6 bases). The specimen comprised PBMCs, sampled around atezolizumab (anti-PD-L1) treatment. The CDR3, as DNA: TGTGCCAGCAGCTTCCCTGCAGCGGGTGAGCAGTTCTTC. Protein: CASSFPAAGEQFF.